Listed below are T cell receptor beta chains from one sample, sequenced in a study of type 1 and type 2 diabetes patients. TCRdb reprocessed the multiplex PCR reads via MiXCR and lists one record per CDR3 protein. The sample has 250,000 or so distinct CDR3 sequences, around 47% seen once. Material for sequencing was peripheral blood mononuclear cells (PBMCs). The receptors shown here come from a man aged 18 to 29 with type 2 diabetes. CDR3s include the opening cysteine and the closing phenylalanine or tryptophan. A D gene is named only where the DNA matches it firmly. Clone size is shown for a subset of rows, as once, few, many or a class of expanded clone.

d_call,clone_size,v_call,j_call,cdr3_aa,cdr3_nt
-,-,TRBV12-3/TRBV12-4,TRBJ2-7,CASSSGPYEQYF,TGTGCCAGCAGTTCGGGGCCCTACGAGCAGTACTTC
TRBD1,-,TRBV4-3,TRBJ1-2,CASSQEQGRPVYGYTF,TGCGCCAGCAGCCAAGAACAGGGGAGGCCTGTTTATGGCTACACCTTC
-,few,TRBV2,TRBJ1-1,CASNRAPAEAFF,TGTGCCTCCAACCGGGCCCCCGCCGAAGCTTTCTTT
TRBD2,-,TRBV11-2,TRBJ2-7,CASSRGRTSGIYEQYF,TGTGCCAGCAGCAGGGGTAGAACTAGCGGGATCTACGAGCAGTACTTC
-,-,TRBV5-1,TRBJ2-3,CASSLRGRVPQVDTQYF,TGCGCCAGCAGCTTACGTGGGCGGGTCCCTCAAGTAGATACGCAGTATTTT
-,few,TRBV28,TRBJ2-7,CASSLRPYEQYF,TGTGCCAGCAGTTTAAGACCCTACGAGCAGTACTTC
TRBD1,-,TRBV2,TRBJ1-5,CASRPGQGAHYLRGNQPQHF,TGTGCCAGCAGGCCGGGACAGGGGGCCCACTACCTTCGGGGCAATCAGCCCCAGCATTTT
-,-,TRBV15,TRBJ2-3,CATSRDWSRESDTQYF,TGTGCCACCAGCAGAGATTGGAGCCGGGAGTCGGATACGCAGTATTTT
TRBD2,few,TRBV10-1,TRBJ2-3,CASSGRTSGSPDTQYF,TGCGCCAGCAGTGGTAGGACTAGCGGGAGTCCAGATACGCAGTATTTT
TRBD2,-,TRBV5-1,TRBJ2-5,CASSLDASGRIETQCF,TGCGCCAGCAGCTTGGACGCCAGCGGGAGAATAGAGACCCAGTGCTTC
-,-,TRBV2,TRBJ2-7,CASSPTSREQYF,TGTGCCAGCAGTCCCACTAGTCGCGAGCAGTACTTC
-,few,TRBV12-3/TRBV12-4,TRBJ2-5,CASSLAWIETQYF,TGTGCCAGCAGTTTGGCCTGGATAGAGACCCAGTACTTC
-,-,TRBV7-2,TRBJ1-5,CASSWGGLQGSNQPQHF,TGTGCCAGCAGCTGGGGGGGGCTGCAGGGTAGCAATCAGCCCCAGCATTTT
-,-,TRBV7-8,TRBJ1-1,CASSPSPFWGANTEAFF,TGTGCCAGCAGCCCTAGCCCCTTTTGGGGGGCGAACACTGAAGCTTTCTTT
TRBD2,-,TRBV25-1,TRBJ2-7,CASSSRGSIYEQYF,TGTGCCAGCAGTTCCCGCGGGAGCATATACGAGCAGTACTTC
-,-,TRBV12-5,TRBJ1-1,CASGLYGVNTEAFF,TGTGCTAGTGGTTTGTACGGGGTGAACACTGAAGCTTTCTTT
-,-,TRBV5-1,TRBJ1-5,CASSFLRAGRQPQHF,TGCGCCAGCAGCTTTCTAAGAGCAGGGCGGCAGCCCCAGCATTTT
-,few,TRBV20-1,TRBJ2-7,CSARGRVSYEQYF,TGCAGTGCTAGGGGCAGGGTATCCTACGAGCAGTACTTC
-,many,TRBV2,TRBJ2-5,CASSEWGAGETQYF,TGTGCCAGCAGTGAATGGGGGGCCGGGGAGACCCAGTACTTC
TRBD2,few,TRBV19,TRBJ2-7,CASSVQLAGSYEQYF,TGTGCCAGTAGTGTCCAACTAGCGGGGTCCTACGAGCAGTACTTC
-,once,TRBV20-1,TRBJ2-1,CSAREGPTLQNEQFF,TGCAGTGCTAGAGAAGGTCCGACCCTACAAAATGAGCAGTTCTTC
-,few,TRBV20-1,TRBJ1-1,CSADGGPNTEAFF,TGCAGTGCAGACGGGGGGCCCAACACTGAAGCTTTCTTT
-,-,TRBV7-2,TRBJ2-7,CASSLALFGDIIYEQYF,TGTGCCAGCAGCTTAGCGTTATTCGGGGACATAATCTACGAGCAGTACTTC
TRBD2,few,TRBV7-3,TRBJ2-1,CASSSGTSGHEQFF,TGTGCCAGCAGTTCCGGGACTAGCGGCCATGAGCAGTTCTTC
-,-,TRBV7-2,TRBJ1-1,CAWRWGGTEAFF,TGTGCCTGGAGATGGGGGGGGACTGAAGCTTTCTTT
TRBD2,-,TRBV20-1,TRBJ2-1,CSASVGRGNEQFF,TGCAGTGCTAGTGTAGGGAGGGGCAATGAGCAGTTCTTC
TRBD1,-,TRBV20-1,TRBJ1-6,CSARDPWGGQELWSPLHF,TGCAGTGCTAGAGACCCATGGGGGGGACAGGAGTTGTGGTCACCCCTCCACTTT
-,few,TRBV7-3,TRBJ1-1,CASSLMGQGYTEAFF,TGTGCCAGCAGCCTGATGGGACAAGGATACACTGAAGCTTTCTTT
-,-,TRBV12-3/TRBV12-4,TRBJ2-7,CASSSPTRVYEQYF,TGTGCCAGCAGTTCGCCAACTAGGGTATACGAGCAGTACTTC
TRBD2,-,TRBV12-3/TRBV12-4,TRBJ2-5,CASRDGTRQVAGDQGTQYF,TGTGCCAGCCGCGACGGAACCCGACAAGTAGCGGGAGATCAGGGGACCCAGTACTTC
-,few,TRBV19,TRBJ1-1,CASSIDWGNTEAFF,TGTGCCAGTAGTATAGATTGGGGGAACACTGAAGCTTTCTTT
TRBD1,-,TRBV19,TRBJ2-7,CASEGQDLGQYF,TGTGCCAGCGAAGGACAGGACTTGGGGCAGTACTTC
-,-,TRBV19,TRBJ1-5,CASHAQGLQPQHF,TGTGCCAGTCACGCTCAGGGGTTACAGCCCCAGCATTTT
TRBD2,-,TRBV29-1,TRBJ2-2,CSVFSGTGELFF,TGCAGCGTGTTTAGCGGGACCGGGGAGCTGTTTTTT
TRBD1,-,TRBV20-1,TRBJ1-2,CSARGQFNYGYTF,TGCAGTGCTAGGGGACAGTTTAACTATGGCTACACCTTC
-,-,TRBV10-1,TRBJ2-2,CASSGRAPTGELFF,TGCGCCAGCAGTGGAAGGGCTCCCACCGGGGAGCTGTTTTTT
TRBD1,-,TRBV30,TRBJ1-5,CAWEGARGQPQHF,TGTGCCTGGGAGGGGGCGCGAGGTCAGCCCCAGCATTTT
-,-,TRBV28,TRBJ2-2,CASSNSINTGELFF,TGTGCCAGCAGCAACTCTATTAACACCGGGGAGCTGTTTTTT
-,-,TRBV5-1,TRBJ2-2,CASTQGSTGELFF,TGCGCCAGCACCCAGGGAAGCACCGGGGAGCTGTTTTTT
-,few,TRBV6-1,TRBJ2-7,CASSYSSGQFTAYEQYF,TGTGCCAGCAGTTACTCGAGTGGACAGTTTACAGCCTACGAGCAGTACTTC
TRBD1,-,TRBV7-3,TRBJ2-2,CASSPDRGRGELFF,TGTGCCAGCAGCCCGGACAGGGGGAGGGGGGAGCTGTTTTTT
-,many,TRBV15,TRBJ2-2,CATSSSPDSSGELFF,TGTGCCACCAGCAGTTCGCCGGACTCCTCCGGGGAGCTGTTTTTT
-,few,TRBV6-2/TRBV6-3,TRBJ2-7,CASSESRTSEQYF,TGTGCCAGCAGTGAGAGCAGGACGAGCGAGCAGTACTTC
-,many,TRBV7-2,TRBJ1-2,CASSLLDSHYGYTF,TGTGCCAGCAGCTTACTGGACAGCCACTATGGCTACACCTTC